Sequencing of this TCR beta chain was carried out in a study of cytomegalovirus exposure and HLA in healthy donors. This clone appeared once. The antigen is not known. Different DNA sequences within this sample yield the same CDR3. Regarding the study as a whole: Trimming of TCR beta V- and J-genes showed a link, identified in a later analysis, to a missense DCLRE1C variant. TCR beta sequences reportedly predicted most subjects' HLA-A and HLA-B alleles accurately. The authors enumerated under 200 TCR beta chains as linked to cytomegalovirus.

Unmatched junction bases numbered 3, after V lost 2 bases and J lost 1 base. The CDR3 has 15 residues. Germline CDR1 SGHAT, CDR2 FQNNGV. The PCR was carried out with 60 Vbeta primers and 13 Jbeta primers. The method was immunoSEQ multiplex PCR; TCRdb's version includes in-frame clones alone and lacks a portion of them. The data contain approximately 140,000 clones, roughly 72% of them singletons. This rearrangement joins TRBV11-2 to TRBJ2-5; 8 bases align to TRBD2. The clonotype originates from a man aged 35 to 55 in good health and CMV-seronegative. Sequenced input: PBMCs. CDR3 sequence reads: CASSLYGGGQETQYF. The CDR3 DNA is TGTGCCAGCAGCTTATACGGGGGGGGCCAAGAGACCCAGTACTTC.